This TCR beta chain comes out of a study of T cell responses to AZD1222 COVID-19 vaccine (dated by TCRdb to about 2021). Regarding the study in general: AZD1222 recipients whose second dose came at about 4 weeks and those whose second dose came at about 12 weeks were combined into one group, since spike-specific TCR depth and breadth did not differ between the two schedules. Enrollment into the trials was organized by age into subgroups of 18-55, 56-69 and 70-plus years, and those subgroups contained approximately 150, 30 and 60 TCR-sequenced participants, respectively. A total of over 230 trial participants underwent TCR sequencing, of whom about 210 had received two doses of AZD1222 and approximately 26 had received two doses of the MenACWY control vaccine. Study-wide findings and limitations: No day 14 peak-response samples were available, so repertoires were characterized only after the peak T cell response. The whole spike protein was spanned by vaccine-associated CD4 TCRs, and dominant responses were seen in regions 160-218 and 743-854. Reportedly, almost half of the unique spike-specific TCRs recognized epitopes lying outside the regions that are mutated in the B.1.351 and B.1.1.7 variants. In the small 56-69-year group, the increase in depth fell short of significance, most likely because of low power. After two AZD1222 doses, both the breadth and the depth of spike-specific TCRs were significantly higher than at day 0 and than in MenACWY recipients. Participants were mostly white British and included more females than males, and it was suggested by the authors that clonal diversity may have been underestimated. Conclusions about previously exposed vaccinees are limited, since just 5 or 6 AZD1222 recipients were seropositive for SARS-CoV-2 at baseline.

The CDR3 regions of human TCRbeta chains were analyzed by immunosequencing. On the authors' methods: TCRs in the repertoires were matched against a reference library of SARS-CoV-2-specific TCRs that had been generated with the MIRA antigen-specificity platform. Breadth was defined as the fraction of unique TCRs that were SARS-CoV-2-associated, and depth was defined as the fraction of total T cells that were SARS-CoV-2-associated. Using the MIRA data, every spike-specific TCR was mapped to the spike region that the TCR reacted to and assigned to either a CD4 or a CD8 class. Log10-transformed breadth and depth values were compared by one-way ANOVA with Sidak's multiple comparisons tests. Here the immuneACCESS table is served through TCRdb, limited to in-frame sequences with V and J called. Missing clones are a known gap in these copies; in checked studies unresolved V genes cover under half, and the rest lacks a known reason. V, J and clone size were drawn from that table, and D and trimming were deduced from the DNA. The sample has over 90,000 clones on record, around 91% of them singletons. The top ten constitute under 60% of the sample.

In the case of this clone: Its antigen is still unknown. The record has no base qualities; no much larger clone is one base away.

For this chain, trimming is 2 bases at the V end and 4 bases at the J end, and the number of junction bases without a gene match is 7. CDR1 and CDR2 are drawn from the germline V gene: KGHSH, LQKENI. The CDR3 starts with the cysteine, ends with the phenylalanine, and has 15 residues. Just the 45-base CDR3 DNA is kept, in frame starting at base 1. Taken with the paper, the label for time point translates to: baseline before first vaccination. Vaccinee samples were obtained from the UK trials COV001 and COV002, which included a single-blind randomized controlled phase 2/3 trial of AZD1222 (ChAdOx1 nCoV-19) in healthy adults. For TCRbeta chain sequencing, PBMC samples from trial participants were taken at day 0 and at day 28 after the second dose.

In this chain, TRBV18 is recombined with TRBJ1-2; TRBD1 matches 7 bases in the middle. This TCR derives from an adult in good health. The specimen was peripheral blood, collected on day 0 of AZD1222 vaccination. The DNA reads as follows: TGTGCCAGCTCACCAACGAGGGACAGTAGCTATGGCTACACCTTC. Its translation reads: CASSPTRDSSYGYTF.